The rows below give T cell receptor beta chains drawn from one sample of a study of cytomegalovirus exposure and HLA in healthy donors. Using immunoSEQ multiplex PCR, the repertoire was profiled, and TCRdb retains in-frame clones only, with some absent. The data contain under 95,000 clones, 7.5% to 8.5% of them singletons. Input material: PBMCs. Receptors were obtained from a man aged 50-60 years in good health and CMV-seronegative. Each CDR3 is given with its conserved first and last residue. Part of the rows lack a size; the others show once, few, many or a class for expanded clones.

TRBV9	.	CASSVGQTEQFF
TRBV6-5	.	CASSFRFSPLHF
TRBV15	.	CATSRGYSEETQYF
TRBV18	few	CASSPPSGGLGQGRDYGYTF
TRBV5-8	few	CASSLGTGRKPQHF
TRBV10-1	few	CASSESGVYEQYF
TRBV27	few	CASSSGTGLYEQYF
TRBV5-4	few	CASRRTSASDTQYF
TRBV11-3	.	CASSWTGGGEQFF
TRBV10-3	.	CAISDKSRDSPLHF
TRBV28	few	CASYAGSLNYEQYF
TRBV7-8	few	CASSLGDFNYEQYF
TRBV30	few	CAWSRENTEAFF
TRBV5-4	.	CASSLGASGRAGNNEQFF
TRBV18	few	CASSPGQNTEAFF